This TCR beta chain stems from a study of T cell responses to AZD1222 COVID-19 vaccine. Study observations and caveats: In all cases, repertoires were sampled only after the peak T cell response. Spike-specific TCR breadth and depth went up after people got two AZD1222 doses.

With regard to this clone: No antigen is known for it.

Libraries were prepared by immunoSEQ multiplex PCR; TCRdb keeps only in-frame clonotypes and omits some of them. The sample yields 96,000 or so clones, roughly 88% seen once. This TCR came from an adult in good health. The sample here was peripheral blood, taken on day 0 of AZD1222 vaccination.

The CDR3 DNA sequence: TGTGCCAGCACCTCCGTGGGGTTAACCGGGGAGCTGTTTTTT. This sequence encodes CASTSVGLTGELFF. The chain joins TRBV3-1 (or the pseudogene TRBV3-2) to TRBJ2-2, with unresolved D. The V gene's germline CDR1 is LGHDT and CDR2 YNNKEL (reference sequence). V dropped 7 bases and J dropped 5 bases, with 14 bases sitting between them. The CDR3 spans 14 residues.